Following are 4 T cell receptor beta chains from one sample sequenced in a study of CD8+CD57+ T cells in acquired aplastic anemia. Genomic DNA was employed as the template in profiling TCR beta VDJ and CDR3. TCRdb re-derived calls from the reads in MiXCR, one entry per CDR3 protein. The sample includes about 170,000 distinct CDR3 sequences, approximately 60% of them seen just once. The sample taken for sequencing was sorted CD4+, CD8+, or CD8+CD57+ T cells (not recorded which) from PBMCs. The receptors originated from a human donor in good health.

This clonotype was seen only a few times. The chain joins TRBV28 to TRBJ1-4; D might be TRBD1 (5 bases). This CDR3 has 14 amino acids. V gave up 6 bases and J gave up 4 bases, with 12 bases separating them. Germline CDR1 and CDR2: MDHEN and SYDVKM. The CDR3 here is CASSRDGDNEKLFF. The CDR3 bases are TGTGCCAGCAGCAGGGACGGCGATAATGAAAAACTGTTTTTT. Using reference TRBV28 and TRBJ1-4 for the parts outside the CDR3, the full variable domain is DVKVTQSSRYLVKRTGEKVFLECVQDMDHENMFWYRQDPGLGLRLIYFSYDVKMKEKGDIPEGYSVSREKKERFSLILESASTNQTSMYLCASSRDGDNEKLFFGSGTQLSVL.

The sample holds many counts of this clonotype. V usage is TRBV29-1 and J usage is TRBJ1-2, with D possibly being TRBD1 (6 bases). Germline CDR1 is SQVTM and CDR2 is ANQGSEA. CDR3 length: 13 residues. With 3 bases removed from V and 4 bases from J, the gap between germline ends came to 12 bases. In nucleotides, the CDR3 is TGCAGCGTTGACGCCGGGGGGCTCTATGGCTACACCTTC. The encoded protein is CSVDAGGLYGYTF.

CDR3 sequence reads: CAISEQGYRGYTF. CDR3 DNA sequence: TGTGCCATCAGTGAGCAGGGGTACCGGGGCTACACCTTC. The rearrangement links TRBV10-3 to TRBJ1-2; possibly TRBD1 for D (6 bases). The V gene lost 2 bases and the J gene lost 8 bases, with 12 bases spanning the gap. This CDR3 comprises 13 residues. Germline V CDR1 and CDR2: ENHRY, SYGVKD.

V is TRBV7-8 and J is TRBJ2-3; D tentatively fits TRBD1 or TRBD2 (7 bases each). Germline assignment: CDR1 SGHVS and CDR2 FQNEAQ. This CDR3 comprises 15 residues. The V end was cut by 1 base, the J end by 4 bases, with 12 bases between. This chain's CDR3 is CASSLVRGGADTQYF. Here the CDR3 DNA reads TGTGCCAGCAGCTTAGTCAGGGGGGGGGCAGATACGCAGTATTTT.